The 24 T cell receptor beta chains below all came from one sample that was sequenced in a study of graft-versus-host responses after intestinal transplantation. Repertoires were generated with immunoSEQ multiplex PCR, while TCRdb's copy carries only in-frame clones and drops some. The table records fewer than 90,000 clones, around 93% of them present only once. What these receptors recognize is not known. The specimen was unstimulated CD4+ T cells sorted from spleen or lymph node cells, collected before transplant. Every receptor here comes from a human donor who was the organ donor for an intestinal transplant.

The chain is built from TRBV6-1 and TRBJ1-5, with 8 bases lining up with TRBD1. The CDR3 is 17 amino acids. CDR1 and CDR2 from the germline V gene are MNHNS and SASEGT. Trimming took 0 bases from V and 5 from J; bases not matched to a gene: 9. The CDR3 reads CASSEARWTGRDQPQHF. The CDR3 nucleotides are TGTGCCAGCAGTGAAGCGCGTTGGACAGGGAGGGATCAGCCCCAGCATTTT.

In its sample, this clone was seen once. The rearrangement links TRBV5-4 to TRBJ2-3; 11 bases line up with TRBD2. The trim removed 3 bases at V and 3 bases at J, leaving 9 bases unmatched. Per the germline V gene, CDR1 is SGHNT and CDR2 is YYREEE (reference sequence). This CDR3 has 17 residues. The CDR3 DNA reads as TGTGCCAGCAGCTCGGGAGGCCTAGCGGGGGGAACAGATACGCAGTATTTT. Amino acid sequence: CASSSGGLAGGTDTQYF.

This clone was seen only once. V and J are TRBV18 and TRBJ2-5; no clear D gene. TRBJ2-7 explains the end of the DNA better; the J call may be wrong. Looked up from germline, CDR1 is KGHSH and CDR2 is LQKENI. The CDR3 runs to 12 residues. CDR3 loop: CASSTDTYEQYF. The CDR3 coding sequence is TGTGCCAGCTCAACCGACACCTACGAGCAGTACTTC.

This chain's CDR3 is CASSLWAGTYEKLFF. DNA of the CDR3: TGTGCCAGCAGTTTATGGGCCGGAACGTATGAAAAACTGTTTTTT. This chain connects TRBV28 to TRBJ1-4; D is unresolved. Germline assignment: CDR1 MDHEN and CDR2 SYDVKM. V dropped 0 bases and J dropped 6 bases, with 11 bases sitting between them. The CDR3 sequence is 15 residues long.

This sequence joins TRBV19 and TRBJ1-1, with D tentatively TRBD1 (5 bases). Germline V gene data show CDR1 as LNHDA and CDR2 as SQIVND (reference sequence). Trimming took off 5 bases at V and 1 base at J, with 11 bases between the two ends. This CDR3 is 14 amino acids long. The CDR3: CASSPNGQNTEAFF. DNA for the CDR3: TGTGCCAGTAGTCCGAATGGACAGAACACTGAAGCTTTCTTT.

V gene TRBV6-5 combines with J gene TRBJ1-1; weak D call: TRBD1 (5 bases). CDR3 size: 14 residues. V dropped 5 bases and J dropped 1 base, with 11 bases sitting between them. Germline CDR1 reads MNHEY; CDR2 reads SVGAGI. CDR3 residues: CASSERGRNTEAFF. In nucleotides, the CDR3 is TGTGCCAGCAGTGAACGGGGCCGGAACACTGAAGCTTTCTTT.

This clone has only one observation. The J gene is TRBJ2-5, the V gene TRBV7-9; TRBD1 agrees at 7 bases. The J segment lost 2 bases and the V segment lost 3 bases, leaving 3 bases of the junction unmatched. Germline V CDR1 and CDR2: SEHNR, FQNEAQ (reference sequence). This CDR3 region has 14 residues. The CDR3 region has the DNA TGTGCCAGCAGCTTGGGGACAGCTCAAGAGACCCAGTACTTC. It specifies CASSLGTAQETQYF.

This chain connects TRBV10-3 to TRBJ1-5; no firm D call. Trimming removed 2 bases from V and 3 bases from J, with 11 bases in between. The CDR3 extends over 15 amino acids. Germline lookup yields CDR1 ENHRY and CDR2 SYGVKD. The CDR3 nucleotides are TGTGCCATCAGTGAGACGATTAGGACCAATCAGCCCCAGCATTTT. It is translated as CAISETIRTNQPQHF.

The V call is TRBV5-1, the J call TRBJ2-1, with 7 bases matching TRBD2. Trimming at V came to 3 bases and at J to 1 base, leaving 7 bases not matched to a gene. The germline V gene encodes CDR1 SGHRS and CDR2 YFSETQ. CDR3 length equals 16 residues. CDR3 amino acids: CASSSRPSGSYNEQFF. Written as DNA, the CDR3 is TGCGCCAGCAGCTCCCGACCTAGCGGATCCTACAATGAGCAGTTCTTC.

The rearrangement links TRBV2 to TRBJ2-2; D gene ambiguous. CDR1 is SNHLY, CDR2 FYNNEI, per germline. V was shortened by 6 bases and J by 2 bases, with 7 bases between the two germline ends. CDR3 size: 13 residues. The chain's CDR3 is CASRDRNTGELFF. The CDR3 DNA reads as TGTGCCAGCAGGGACCGCAACACCGGGGAGCTGTTTTTT.

The chain is built from TRBV6-1 and TRBJ1-6; D uncertain. The CDR3 length is 14 residues. The V end lost 2 bases, the J end lost 6 bases, and 8 bases lay between the germline ends. CDR1 and CDR2 (germline): MNHNS, SASEGT. CDR3: CASSESSFNSPLHF. The CDR3, as DNA: TGTGCCAGCAGTGAAAGCAGTTTTAATTCACCCCTCCACTTT.

The J gene is TRBJ2-3, the V gene TRBV5-5; TRBD2 aligns across 11 bases. The CDR3 totals 15 residues. Trimming at V came to 4 bases and at J to 1 base, leaving 2 bases not matched to a gene. Germline V gene data show CDR1 as SGHKS and CDR2 as YYEKEE (reference sequence). The CDR3 coding sequence is TGTGCCAGCAGCCTACTAGCGGGGGGCACAGATACGCAGTATTTT. Translated: CASSLLAGGTDTQYF.

For the CDR3, the DNA is TGTGCCACCACTCGGGGGCCCGATTTGTACGAGCAGTACTTC. Encoded protein: CATTRGPDLYEQYF. The V gene is TRBV5-6, the J gene TRBJ2-7; D tentatively reads TRBD1 or TRBD2 (6 bases each). Germline lookup yields CDR1 SGHDT and CDR2 YYEEEE. V dropped 9 bases and J dropped 4 bases, with 20 bases sitting between them. This CDR3 is built from 14 residues.

The chain combines TRBV18 with TRBJ2-1; perhaps TRBD2 as D (5 bases). Germline assignment: CDR1 KGHSH and CDR2 LQKENI. Trimming removed 2 bases from V and 6 bases from J, with 8 bases in between. The CDR3 sequence is 13 residues long. The CDR3 spells CASSPSGLNEQFF. The CDR3, as DNA: TGTGCCAGCTCACCATCAGGACTCAATGAGCAGTTCTTC.

Comment on this clone: Other DNA sequences in the same sample also yield this CDR3. V gene TRBV5-1 combines with J gene TRBJ2-2; D possibly corresponds to TRBD1 (5 bases). The CDR3 is 15 residues long. V was clipped by 5 bases and J by 0 bases, with 11 bases between them. Germline V CDR1 and CDR2: SGHRS, YFSETQ. This CDR3 is CASSPVDTNTGELFF. CDR3 bases: TGCGCCAGCAGTCCAGTGGACACGAACACCGGGGAGCTGTTTTTT.

The chain couples TRBV10-3 to TRBJ1-1; D perhaps matches TRBD1 (6 bases). V dropped 0 bases and J dropped 2 bases, with 10 bases sitting between them. The CDR3 has 15 amino acids. Looked up from germline, CDR1 is ENHRY and CDR2 is SYGVKD. CDR3 loop: CAISESLGANTEAFF. DNA of the CDR3: TGTGCCATCAGTGAGTCACTGGGGGCTAACACTGAAGCTTTCTTT.

J is TRBJ2-5 and V is TRBV7-9; D remains unclear. The CDR3 loop spans 13 amino acids. The V end was cut by 0 bases, the J end by 3 bases, with 5 bases between. Germline assignment: CDR1 SEHNR and CDR2 FQNEAQ (reference sequence). The CDR3 coding sequence is TGTGCCAGCAGCTTAGCGCCAAAAGAGACCCAGTACTTC. It encodes CASSLAPKETQYF.

CDR3 region: CASSEFVNTEAFF. The DNA for the CDR3 is TGTGCCAGCAGTGAATTTGTGAACACTGAAGCTTTCTTT. This chain joins TRBV6-5 and TRBJ1-1; D is uncertain. Germline V lookup: CDR1 MNHEY, CDR2 SVGAGI. There are 13 residues in the CDR3. V dropped 5 bases and J dropped 0 bases, with 7 bases sitting between them.

The chain uses TRBV27 and TRBJ1-2, with D perhaps matching TRBD1 (6 bases). This CDR3 region has 12 residues. Germline assignment: CDR1 MNHEY and CDR2 SMNVEV (reference sequence). V dropped 3 bases and J dropped 6 bases, with 8 bases sitting between them. CDR3 sequence: CASSFTGNGYTF. The CDR3 coding sequence is TGTGCCAGCAGTTTTACAGGGAATGGCTACACCTTC.

Here the CDR3 reads CASSLTQNQPQHF. CDR3 nucleotide sequence: TGTGCCAGCAGTCTGACTCAGAATCAGCCCCAGCATTTT. The chain couples TRBV6-5 to TRBJ1-5, with D hard to call. Germline V lookup: CDR1 MNHEY, CDR2 SVGAGI. The CDR3 runs 13 residues. Trimming took off 5 bases at V and 4 bases at J, with 9 bases between the two ends.

The rearrangement links TRBV5-1 to TRBJ2-2; 7 bases are shared with TRBD1. The CDR3 has 17 residues. J lost 1 base, V lost 4 bases, and 10 bases had no gene match. Germline loops: CDR1 SGHRS, CDR2 YFSETQ. The CDR3 reads CASSLEGAGQNTGELFF. CDR3 bases: TGCGCCAGCAGCCTCGAGGGGGCAGGACAGAACACCGGGGAGCTGTTTTTT.

This chain links TRBV5-1 with TRBJ2-1; 11 bases are a match to TRBD2. Trimming removed 4 bases from V and 6 bases from J; junction bases left unmatched: 12. Germline CDR1 reads SGHRS; CDR2 reads YFSETQ. The CDR3 contains 17 residues. Here the CDR3 reads CASSLVSGGAGGNEQFF. The CDR3 DNA is TGCGCCAGCAGCCTAGTTAGCGGGGGGGCCGGGGGCAATGAGCAGTTCTTC.

The rearrangement joins TRBV9 to TRBJ1-2; D gene uncertain. Germline CDR1 and CDR2: SGDLS and YYNGEE. V was trimmed by 0 bases and J by 8 bases, leaving 8 bases between them. CDR3 length: 12 residues. CDR3 sequence (DNA): TGTGCCAGCAGCGTAGGATTGCGAGGCTACACCTTC. Protein: CASSVGLRGYTF.

Here the CDR3 reads CASSQQQEANYGYTF. CDR3 nucleotides: TGTGCCAGCAGTCAGCAACAGGAAGCGAACTATGGCTACACCTTC. The chain employs TRBV28 and TRBJ1-2, with D possibly being TRBD1 (5 bases). The V end was cut by 5 bases, the J end by 2 bases, with 15 bases between. This CDR3 contains 15 residues. Germline V gene sequence: CDR1 MDHEN, CDR2 SYDVKM.